This TCR beta chain is drawn from a study of T-cell memory formation after mild COVID-19. As for the study in general: TCR clustering was largely donor specific.

In TCRdb, the 5' RACE reads were re-called with MiXCR into one record per CDR3 protein. The table has about 110,000 distinct CDR3 sequences, roughly 19% seen once. This clonotype was counted ten times or more. The CDR3 does not end in the conserved phenylalanine or tryptophan, so this is likely a read error. No DNA is shown, since the ends of the CDR3 on it are uncertain; the CDR3 is the one TCRdb lists. The CDR3 spans 12 amino acids, including both terminal residues. The germline CDR1 and CDR2 sequences are SQVTM and ANQGSEA. Sequenced sample: PBMCs or a T cell subset sorted from them (not recorded which). The TCR originated in a man younger than 30 who had mild COVID-19 (a few samples of this study predate the infection). Cell type and time point are not known. V is TRBV29-1 and J is TRBJ2-7; TRBD2 reflects the table's D call only, with no check against the DNA. CDR3 protein: CSVPYLQGRGTS.